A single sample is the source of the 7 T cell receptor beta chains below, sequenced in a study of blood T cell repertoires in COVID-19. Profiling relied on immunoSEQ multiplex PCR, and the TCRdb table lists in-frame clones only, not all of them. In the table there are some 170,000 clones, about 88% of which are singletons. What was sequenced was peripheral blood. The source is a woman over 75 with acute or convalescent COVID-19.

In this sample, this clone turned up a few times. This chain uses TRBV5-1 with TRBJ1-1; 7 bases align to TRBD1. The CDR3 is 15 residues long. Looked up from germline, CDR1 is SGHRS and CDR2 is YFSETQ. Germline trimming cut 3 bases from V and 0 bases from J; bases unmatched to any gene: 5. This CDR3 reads CASSSEGAVNTEAFF. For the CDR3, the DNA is TGCGCCAGCAGCTCAGAGGGGGCAGTGAACACTGAAGCTTTCTTT. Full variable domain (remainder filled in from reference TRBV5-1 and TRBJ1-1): KAGVTQTPRYLIKTRGQQVTLSCSPISGHRSVSWYQQTPGQGLQFLFEYFSETQRNKGNFPGRFSGRQFSNSRSEMNVSTLELGDSALYLCASSSEGAVNTEAFFGQGTRLTVV.

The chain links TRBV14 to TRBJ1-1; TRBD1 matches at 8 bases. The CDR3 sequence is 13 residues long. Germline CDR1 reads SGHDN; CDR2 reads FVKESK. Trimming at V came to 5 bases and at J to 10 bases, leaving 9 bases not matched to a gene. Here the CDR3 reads CASSFNRGGIAFF. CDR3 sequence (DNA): TGTGCCAGCAGCTTTAACAGGGGGGGTATAGCTTTCTTT.

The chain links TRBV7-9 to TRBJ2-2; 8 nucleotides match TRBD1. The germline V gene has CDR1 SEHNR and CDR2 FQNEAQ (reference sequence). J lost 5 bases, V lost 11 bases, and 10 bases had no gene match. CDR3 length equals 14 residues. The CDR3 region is CAYPADRVTGELFF. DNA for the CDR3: TGTGCCTACCCCGCGGACAGGGTTACCGGGGAGCTGTTTTTT.

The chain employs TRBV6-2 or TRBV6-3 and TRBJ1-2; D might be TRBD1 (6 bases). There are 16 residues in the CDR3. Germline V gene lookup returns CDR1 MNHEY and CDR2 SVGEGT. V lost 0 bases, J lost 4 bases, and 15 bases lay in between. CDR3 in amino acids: CASSYSHTGSPYGYTF. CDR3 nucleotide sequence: TGTGCCAGCAGTTACTCTCATACAGGGTCACCCTATGGCTACACCTTC.

The CDR3, as DNA: TGTGCCAGCAGTCTAGGACTAGCGAGTGCAGATACGCAGTATTTT. It specifies CASSLGLASADTQYF. The J gene is TRBJ2-3, the V gene TRBV2; TRBD2 aligns across 9 bases. V shed 5 bases, J shed 4 bases, and the junction held 7 bases outside the gene matches. The length of the CDR3 is 15 residues. Germline CDR1 SNHLY, CDR2 FYNNEI. Full variable domain (outside the CDR3, taken from reference TRBV2 and TRBJ2-3): EPEVTQTPSHQVTQMGQEVILRCVPISNHLYFYWYRQILGQKVEFLVSFYNNEISEKSEIFDDQFSVERPDGSNFTLKIRSTKLEDSAMYFCASSLGLASADTQYFGPGTRLTVL.

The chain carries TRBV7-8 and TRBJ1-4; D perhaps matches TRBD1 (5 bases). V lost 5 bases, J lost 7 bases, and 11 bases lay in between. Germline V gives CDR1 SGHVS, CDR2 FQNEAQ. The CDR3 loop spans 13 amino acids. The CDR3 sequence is CASSRGGGEKLFF. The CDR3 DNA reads TGTGCCAGCAGCCGCGGGGGGGGTGAAAAACTGTTTTTT.

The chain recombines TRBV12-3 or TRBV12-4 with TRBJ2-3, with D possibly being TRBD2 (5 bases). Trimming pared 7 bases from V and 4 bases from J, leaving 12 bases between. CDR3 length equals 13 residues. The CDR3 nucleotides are TGTGCCAGCACCCCGGCGGGTGCAGATACGCAGTATTTT. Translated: CASTPAGADTQYF.